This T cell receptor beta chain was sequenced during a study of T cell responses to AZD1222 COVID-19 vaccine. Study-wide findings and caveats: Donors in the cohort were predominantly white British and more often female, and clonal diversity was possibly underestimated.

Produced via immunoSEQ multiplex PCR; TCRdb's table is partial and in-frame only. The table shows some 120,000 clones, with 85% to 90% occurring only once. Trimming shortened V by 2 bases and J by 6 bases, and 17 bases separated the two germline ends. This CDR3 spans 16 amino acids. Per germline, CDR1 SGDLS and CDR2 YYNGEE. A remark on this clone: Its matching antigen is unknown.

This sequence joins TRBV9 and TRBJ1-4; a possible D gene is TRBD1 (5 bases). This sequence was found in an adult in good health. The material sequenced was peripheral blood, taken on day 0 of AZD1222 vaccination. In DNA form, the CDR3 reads TGTGCCAGCAGCGTGGGGGTCAGGTCTCGTGATGAAAAACTGTTTTTT. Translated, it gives CASSVGVRSRDEKLFF.